This T cell receptor beta chain was identified during a study of beta chain features in type 1 diabetes. V was pared by 5 bases and J by 0 bases, with 13 bases between. The CDR3 has 15 amino acids. CDR1 is LGHNA and CDR2 is YSLEER in the germline V gene. This clone was recorded a few times. TCRB transcripts that were expressed got sequenced, as all of the isolated RNA had been reverse transcribed. The repertoire was sequenced with immunoSEQ multiplex PCR; TCRdb's copy has only in-frame clones and lacks some. The sample shows a few hundred thousand clones, roughly 16% of them seen only once. This clonotype originated in a woman aged 18-35 years in good health. The sequenced sample was naive CD4+ T cells from blood. The chain uses TRBV4-3 and TRBJ1-1; D possibly corresponds to TRBD1 (6 bases). The CDR3 protein is CASSKRQAMNTEAFF. CDR3 DNA sequence: TGCGCCAGCAGCAAGCGACAGGCTATGAACACTGAAGCTTTCTTT.